A selection of T cell receptor beta chains follows, all from one sample in a study of blood T cells in healthy people across ages. TCRdb fed the 5' RACE reads into MiXCR, producing one record per CDR3 protein. The top ten hold roughly 10% of the sample, which has some 890,000 distinct CDR3 sequences, 25% to 30% seen once. The same sample was also studied in work on T cells of mothers and their children.

Input material: blood. The receptors originated from a middle-aged woman in good health. CDR3s include the opening cysteine and the closing phenylalanine or tryptophan. Fields, in order: D gene, J gene, clone size, V gene, CDR3 length, CDR3 protein, CDR3 DNA. D genes are given only for firm matches. Clone size is given for some rows only: seen once, a few or many times, or a class if the clone is expanded.

>-|TRBJ2-5|-|TRBV2|13
CASSEPGPRKQYF
TGTGCCAGCAGTGAACCCGGGCCCAGGAAGCAGTACTTC
>-|TRBJ2-7|-|TRBV16|13
CASSPSMGAEQYF
TGTGCCAGCAGCCCCTCCATGGGTGCCGAGCAGTACTTC
>TRBD2|TRBJ2-1|-|TRBV10-3|15
CAISEWGLAGVEQFF
TGTGCCATCAGTGAGTGGGGGCTAGCGGGGGTCGAGCAGTTCTTC
>TRBD1|TRBJ2-3|-|TRBV5-1|16
CASSLEGAEITDTQYF
TGCGCCAGCAGCTTGGAGGGGGCGGAGATCACAGATACGCAGTATTTT
>-|TRBJ1-1|few|TRBV9|13
CASSVFDRSEAFF
TGTGCCAGCAGCGTTTTCGACCGATCTGAAGCTTTCTTT
>TRBD2|TRBJ2-3|-|TRBV15|15
CATSRDKLAGGTQYF
TGTGCCACCAGCAGAGATAAACTAGCGGGAGGTACGCAGTATTTT
>TRBD1|TRBJ2-7|many|TRBV7-2|15
CASSPDRGNSYEQYF
TGTGCCAGCAGCCCGGACAGGGGGAACTCCTACGAGCAGTACTTC
>-|TRBJ2-3|-|TRBV6-4|13
CASSERRGDTQYF
TGTGCCAGCAGTGAAAGGAGGGGAGATACGCAGTATTTT
>TRBD1|TRBJ2-4|-|TRBV20-1|14
CSADPGTGLDIQYF
TGCAGTGCCGACCCCGGGACAGGGTTGGACATTCAGTACTTC
>TRBD2|TRBJ2-3|many|TRBV20-1|15
CSARVASGVTDTQYF
TGCAGTGCTAGAGTCGCTAGCGGGGTCACAGATACGCAGTATTTT
>-|TRBJ1-5|few|TRBV28|17
CASSSAQLSWGNQPQHF
TGTGCCAGCAGTTCAGCCCAACTGTCTTGGGGCAATCAGCCCCAGCATTTT
>-|TRBJ2-7|few|TRBV20-1|15
CGARPPGIAAGEQYF
TGCGGTGCTAGACCTCCCGGGATAGCGGCCGGTGAGCAGTACTTC
>-|TRBJ2-5|-|TRBV14|18
CASSPSQPGGPGQETQYF
TGTGCCAGCAGCCCCAGTCAGCCTGGGGGGCCGGGGCAAGAGACCCAGTACTTC
>TRBD1|TRBJ1-5|-|TRBV6-5|15
CASSYSRQGAQPQHF
TGTGCCAGCAGTTACTCTAGACAGGGGGCCCAGCCCCAGCATTTT
>TRBD1|TRBJ2-7|-|TRBV5-1|14
CASSRDRGLNEQYF
TGCGCCAGCAGCAGAGACAGGGGGCTTAATGAGCAGTACTTC
>-|TRBJ2-1|-|TRBV20-1|14
CSAPGLVGANGQFF
TGCAGTGCTCCAGGACTAGTGGGGGCCAATGGGCAGTTCTTC
>-|TRBJ2-5|many|TRBV29-1|12
CSVENGGETQYF
TGCAGCGTTGAAAATGGTGGGGAGACCCAGTACTTC
>-|TRBJ2-5|many|TRBV29-1|13
CSVEDRDKETQYF
TGCAGCGTTGAAGACAGAGACAAAGAGACCCAGTACTTC
>TRBD1|TRBJ2-1|few|TRBV28|16
CASSLRWTGARYEQFF
TGTGCCAGCAGTTTACGTTGGACAGGGGCAAGGTATGAGCAGTTCTTC
>TRBD2|TRBJ2-1|-|TRBV5-1|16
CASSPGTTSSYNEQFF
TGCGCCAGCAGCCCCGGGACTACCAGCTCCTACAATGAGCAGTTCTTC
>TRBD2|TRBJ2-3|-|TRBV3-1|19
CASSQVSWRGGGVTDTQYF
TGTGCCAGCAGCCAAGTGTCTTGGCGGGGGGGTGGGGTGACAGATACGCAGTATTTT
>TRBD1|TRBJ1-5|once|TRBV6-1|15
CASSDPGQGNQPQHF
TGTGCCAGCAGTGACCCCGGACAGGGGAATCAGCCCCAGCATTTT
>TRBD1|TRBJ2-3|medium-sized|TRBV6-4|14
CASSETGDTDTQYF
TGTGCCAGCAGTGAAACAGGGGACACAGATACGCAGTATTTT